Below, 7 T cell receptor beta chains from the same sample are listed, as sequenced in a study of cytomegalovirus exposure and HLA in healthy donors (dated by TCRdb to 2015 to 2018). Library preparation used the immunoSEQ multiplex PCR assay. For the multiplex PCR, a mixture combining 60 forward primers for TCR Vbeta segments and 13 reverse primers for TCR Jbeta segments was used. TCRdb retrieved this table from immuneACCESS and kept in-frame rearrangements only. Not all clones are present; in checked studies, unresolved V genes account for under half, and no reason is known for the remainder. A total of about 140,000 clones appear in this sample, around 80% of them only once. Of the sample, around 4.4% is held by the ten largest clones. Sequencing used PBMCs. Source of these receptors: a man between 40 and 49 years old in good health and CMV-seronegative.

V usage is TRBV11-2 and J usage is TRBJ2-7; D gene ambiguous. V gave up 1 base and J gave up 3 bases, with 10 bases separating them. The germline V gene encodes CDR1 SGHAT and CDR2 FQNNGV. This CDR3 spans 14 amino acids. CDR3: CASSLAVTGYEQYF. The CDR3 DNA sequence: TGTGCCAGCAGCTTAGCAGTGACGGGCTACGAGCAGTACTTC.

The CDR3 DNA reads TGCAGTGCTACAGGGGGAGAGACCCAGTACTTC. It specifies CSATGGETQYF. V gene TRBV20-1 combines with J gene TRBJ2-5, with 7 positions matching TRBD1. The germline CDR1 and CDR2 sequences are DFQATT and SNEGSKA (reference sequence). This CDR3 region has 11 residues. Losses at the gene ends were 4 bases for V and 4 bases for J; bases not matched to a gene: 0.

This chain uses TRBV6-5 with TRBJ2-7, with D possibly TRBD2 on 5 matching bases. Germline-derived CDR1 and CDR2 are MNHEY and SVGAGI. This CDR3 contains 11 residues. CDR3 in DNA: TGTGCTACGCGGCTAGCTTACGAGCAGTACTTC. Translated: CATRLAYEQYF.

V is TRBV4-1 and J is TRBJ2-3; 8 nucleotides match TRBD2. The CDR3 runs to 16 residues. The trim removed 4 bases at V and 0 bases at J, leaving 6 bases unmatched. In germline, CDR1 is MGHRA, CDR2 YSYEKL. The CDR3 here is CASSLRAGESTDTQYF. CDR3 nucleotides: TGCGCCAGCAGCCTCCGAGCGGGGGAGAGCACAGATACGCAGTATTTT.

Turning to this clone: Distinct nucleotide sequences in the sample also encode this CDR3. J is TRBJ1-1 and V is TRBV30; a possible D gene is TRBD1 (5 bases). Germline assignment: CDR1 GTSNPN and CDR2 SVGIG (reference sequence). The CDR3 contains 13 residues. Trimming removed 0 bases from V and 3 bases from J, with 8 bases in between. CDR3 in amino acids: CAWSVRGDTEAFF. The DNA for the CDR3 is TGTGCCTGGAGTGTACGGGGGGACACTGAAGCTTTCTTT. The full variable domain, completed using reference TRBV30 and TRBJ1-1, is SQTIHQWPATLVQPVGSPLSLECTVEGTSNPNLYWYRQAAGRGLQLLFYSVGIGQISSEVPQNLSASRPQDRQFILSSKKLLLSDSGFYLCAWSVRGDTEAFFGQGTRLTVV.

With regard to this clone: One end of the junction varies from germline; a read error may be responsible. Distinct nucleotide sequences in the sample also encode this CDR3. The V call is TRBV6-6, the J call TRBJ1-6; weak D call: TRBD1 (6 bases). This CDR3 spans 15 amino acids. Germline CDR1 and CDR2: MNHNY and SVGAGI (reference sequence). CDR3 sequence reads: CASREDSSYNSPLHF. The CDR3 DNA sequence: TGTGCCAGCAGAGAGGACAGCTCCTATAATTCCCCCCTCCACTTT.

The chain carries TRBV5-6 and TRBJ2-5; 11 positions match TRBD1. The J call could be wrong; TRBJ2-7 is a better fit for the DNA end. CDR1 SGHDT and CDR2 YYEEEE come from the germline V gene. The CDR3 is 13 amino acids. The CDR3 DNA is TGTGCCAGCAGCGGGACAGGGGGCTACGAGCAGTACTTC. Its translation: CASSGTGGYEQYF.